There are many counts of the clone carrying this T cell receptor beta chain. TCRdb fed the RACE reads into MiXCR, producing one record per CDR3 protein. The data hold 300,000 to 400,000 distinct CDR3 sequences, with around 5.5% observed a single time. The data belong to a study of human T cells and chemical hapten exposure. Time point of the sample: pre-sensitization, week 0. Treatment described: therapeutic diphenylcyclopropenone sensitization with weekly scalp DPC. Looked up from germline, CDR1 is ENHRY and CDR2 is SYGVKD. The CDR3 contains 15 residues. Unmatched junction bases numbered 4, after V lost 7 bases and J lost 4 bases.

The source is a woman aged 45-60 years with alopecia areata. Some clones in this sample may be carry-over from other donors' samples. This chain uses TRBV10-3 with TRBJ2-1, with TRBD2 identical over 13 bases. The material was whole blood, obtained in connection with sensitization to the hapten diphenylcyclopropenone (DPC). CDR3 sequence: CAITKLAGGYNEQFF. CDR3 sequence (DNA): TGTGCCATCACCAAACTAGCGGGAGGGTACAATGAGCAGTTCTTC.